The clone carrying this T cell receptor (beta chain) was recorded a few times. The data stem from a study of blood T cell repertoires in COVID-19. Study overall: The study drew acute and convalescent COVID-19 samples from the United States, Italy and Spain. Sources were T cells, B-cell-depleted T cells, or PBMCs; the material itself was cDNA or gDNA.

The Seattle site enrolled patients during active infection and followed them longitudinally. This CDR3 has 18 residues. Germline assignment: CDR1 KGHDR and CDR2 SFDVKD. V dropped 4 bases and J dropped 0; count of bases not matched to a gene: 13. Using immunoSEQ multiplex PCR, the repertoire was profiled, and TCRdb retains in-frame clones only, with some absent. The table records some 140,000 clones, approximately 86% of them present only once. This clonotype was sampled from a man aged 55-75 years with COVID-19, enrolled during active disease. Input material: peripheral blood. The chain combines TRBV24-1 with TRBJ1-2, with 7 bases fitting TRBD1. CDR3 nucleotides: TGTGCCACCAGTGACCCTATACCGGGACAGCCGACTAACTATGGCTACACCTTC. Residues: CATSDPIPGQPTNYGYTF.